The 25 T cell receptor beta chains listed next were all sequenced from one sample in a study of beta chain features in type 1 diabetes. The sequenced template was cDNA made from the entire isolated RNA. Clones were read by immunoSEQ multiplex PCR, and TCRdb kept only the in-frame ones, dropping some. The table includes more than 550,000 clones, more than 13% detected once. Broader study findings: All four CD4+ subsets of Type 1 diabetes patients contained TCRB CDR3s that were moderately but significantly shorter.

No antigen has been assigned to these receptors. The sample was naive CD4+ T cells from blood. The receptor set was obtained from a man in his late teens or twenties with type 1 diabetes.

This chain connects TRBV7-9 to TRBJ2-1, with 9 positions matching TRBD2. This CDR3 has 15 amino acids. Trimming at V came to 3 bases and at J to 5 bases, leaving 5 bases not matched to a gene. Germline loops: CDR1 SEHNR, CDR2 FQNEAQ (reference sequence). The CDR3 DNA is TGTGCCAGCAGCTTCCTAGCGGGGCCCCACAATGAGCAGTTCTTC. Protein product: CASSFLAGPHNEQFF.

The genes are TRBV6-5 and TRBJ2-1, with D perhaps TRBD2 (6 bases). CDR3 length equals 13 residues. The germline V gene encodes CDR1 MNHEY and CDR2 SVGAGI. V was shortened by 6 bases and J by 7 bases, with 13 bases between the two germline ends. The CDR3, as DNA: TGTGCCAGCAGCGAGACTAGGGCGAATGAGCAGTTCTTC. This codes for CASSETRANEQFF.

This clone was seen a few times. This sequence joins TRBV2 and TRBJ2-2, with TRBD1 identical over 7 bases. Germline values: CDR1 SNHLY, CDR2 FYNNEI. This CDR3 is built from 17 residues. With V trimmed by 5 bases and J by 5 bases, 14 bases remained unmatched. DNA of the CDR3: TGTGCCAGCAGTCCAGGCCCCGTGACAGGGCTGACCGGGGAGCTGTTTTTT. This encodes CASSPGPVTGLTGELFF. The full variable domain, completed using reference TRBV2 and TRBJ2-2, is EPEVTQTPSHQVTQMGQEVILRCVPISNHLYFYWYRQILGQKVEFLVSFYNNEISEKSEIFDDQFSVERPDGSNFTLKIRSTKLEDSAMYFCASSPGPVTGLTGELFFGEGSRLTVL.

This clone was counted only a few times. This chain connects TRBV27 to TRBJ1-2, with D possibly being TRBD1 (6 bases). CDR3 length: 14 residues. Deletions cut 2 bases from V and 8 bases from J, with 15 bases between. Germline values: CDR1 MNHEY, CDR2 SMNVEV (reference sequence). The DNA for the CDR3 is TGTGCCAGCAGTTTAGACAGGACACGATTCGGCTACACCTTC. Encoded protein: CASSLDRTRFGYTF.

The V and J genes are TRBV4-1 and TRBJ1-4, with TRBD1 matching 8 bases. The V gene end was trimmed by 1 base and the J gene end by 8 bases; junction bases not matched to a gene: 6. The CDR3 has 15 amino acids. Germline lookup yields CDR1 MGHRA and CDR2 YSYEKL. The CDR3 bases are TGCGCCAGCAGCCAAGGCGGGACAGGACGGGAAAAACTGTTTTTT. Protein: CASSQGGTGREKLFF.

This clone was counted only a few times. The V and J genes are TRBV5-1 and TRBJ1-1; D may be TRBD1 (6 bases). Germline assignment: CDR1 SGHRS and CDR2 YFSETQ. This CDR3 contains 14 residues. Trimming stripped 1 base from V and 3 bases from J, with 10 bases between. The chain's CDR3 is CASSLLPGDTEAFF. The CDR3 region has the DNA TGCGCCAGCAGCTTGTTGCCAGGGGACACTGAAGCTTTCTTT.

The chain joins TRBV7-9 to TRBJ1-5, with D maybe TRBD1 (5 bases). CDR1 SEHNR and CDR2 FQNEAQ come from the germline V gene (reference sequence). The CDR3 is 15 residues long. V gave up 5 bases and J gave up 4 bases, with 15 bases separating them. CDR3 loop: CASSRGEGLNQPQHF. CDR3 coding DNA: TGTGCCAGCAGCCGAGGTGAGGGGCTAAATCAGCCCCAGCATTTT.

This clone was counted once. The chain combines TRBV2 with TRBJ2-3, with a possible D match to TRBD2 (5 bases). Germline CDR1 and CDR2: SNHLY and FYNNEI. V dropped 4 bases and J dropped 1 base, with 12 bases sitting between them. The CDR3 has 15 residues. CDR3 in amino acids: CASSVRERGTDTQYF. The CDR3 bases are TGTGCCAGCAGTGTTAGGGAGAGGGGCACAGATACGCAGTATTTT.

There are a few counts of this clone. The J gene is TRBJ2-7, the V gene TRBV2; no firm D call. There are 14 residues in the CDR3. V was trimmed by 8 bases and J by 0 bases, leaving 14 bases between them. Looked up from germline, CDR1 is SNHLY and CDR2 is FYNNEI. In DNA, the CDR3 is TGTGCCAGCCACTACTCAGGTTACTCCTACGAGCAGTACTTC. Translation gives CASHYSGYSYEQYF.

The rearrangement joins TRBV10-3 to TRBJ1-6; 9 bases match TRBD1. CDR3 length: 14 residues. The germline CDR1 and CDR2 sequences are ENHRY and SYGVKD. V was clipped by 4 bases and J by 5 bases; unmatched bases: 0. The CDR3, as DNA: TGTGCCATCAGTGGGGACAGGGATAATTCACCCCTCCACTTT. It yields the protein CAISGDRDNSPLHF.

In this sample, this clone turned up a few times. The V gene is TRBV30, the J gene TRBJ2-1; D unclear. Per the germline V gene, CDR1 is GTSNPN and CDR2 is SVGIG (reference sequence). Trimming took 5 bases from V and 1 from J, leaving 9 bases between them. The CDR3 sequence is 13 residues long. As DNA, the CDR3 is TGTGCCTGGGGGGTGGGTTCCTACAATGAGCAGTTCTTC. Its translation: CAWGVGSYNEQFF.

This clone has a handful of counts. The chain carries TRBV6-1 and TRBJ2-5; D tentatively fits TRBD1 or TRBD2 (5 bases each). The CDR3 sequence is 14 residues long. CDR1 MNHNS and CDR2 SASEGT come from the germline V gene. V gave up 1 base and J gave up 4 bases, with 10 bases separating them. CDR3 sequence reads: CASSEGQGRETQYF. The CDR3 DNA reads TGTGCCAGCAGTGAAGGGCAGGGACGAGAGACCCAGTACTTC.

In this sample, this clone turned up a few times. V and J are TRBV29-1 and TRBJ1-2; 11 bases line up with TRBD1. V was clipped by 4 bases and J by 4 bases; unmatched bases: 14. Germline V lookup: CDR1 SQVTM, CDR2 ANQGSEA. The CDR3 extends over 17 amino acids. In DNA, the CDR3 is TGCAGCGTTGCTCCTAGGGGACAGGGGGAAGAAGGCTATGGCTACACCTTC. Its protein is CSVAPRGQGEEGYGYTF.

This clone was seen only a few times. The CDR3 region has the DNA TGTGCCAGCTCACGAACAGGGGGCGAGGATGCTACGCAGTATTTT. Residues: CASSRTGGEDATQYF. The chain employs TRBV18 and TRBJ2-3; TRBD1 matches 9 bases. V lost 4 bases, J lost 8 bases, and 10 bases stayed unmatched. The CDR3 has 15 amino acids. CDR1 KGHSH and CDR2 LQKENI come from the germline V gene.

This clone has more than one count but fewer than ten. Additional DNA sequences in this sample encode the identical CDR3. The V and J genes are TRBV29-1 and TRBJ2-1, with D unresolved. Germline lookup yields CDR1 SQVTM and CDR2 ANQGSEA. The CDR3 length is 14 residues. V lost 1 base, J lost 0 bases, and 7 bases lay in between. Here the CDR3 DNA reads TGCAGCGTTGAAGGGGGAAGCTCCTACAATGAGCAGTTCTTC. This translates into CSVEGGSSYNEQFF.

This clone has more than one count but fewer than ten. This chain links TRBV5-1 with TRBJ2-2; D call uncertain. The germline V and J ends were trimmed by 1 base and 4 bases, with 8 bases remaining between them. This CDR3 region has 14 residues. Germline V gives CDR1 SGHRS, CDR2 YFSETQ. CDR3: CASSLSLVTGELFF. The CDR3 coding sequence is TGCGCCAGCAGCTTGAGTCTGGTCACCGGGGAGCTGTTTTTT. The variable domain in full, completed from reference TRBV5-1 and TRBJ2-2, reads KAGVTQTPRYLIKTRGQQVTLSCSPISGHRSVSWYQQTPGQGLQFLFEYFSETQRNKGNFPGRFSGRQFSNSRSEMNVSTLELGDSALYLCASSLSLVTGELFFGEGSRLTVL.

The chain is built from TRBV30 and TRBJ2-2; 10 nucleotides line up with TRBD2. The trim removed 1 base at V and 7 bases at J, leaving 9 bases unmatched. The CDR3 loop spans 16 amino acids. The germline CDR1 and CDR2 sequences are GTSNPN and SVGIG (reference sequence). CDR3 bases: TGTGCCTGGAGTGGGGCAGCGGGAGGGCCAGGCGGGGAGCTGTTTTTT. Amino acid sequence: CAWSGAAGGPGGELFF.

This clone has a handful of counts. The chain is built from TRBV4-1 and TRBJ2-1; D call uncertain. This CDR3 comprises 15 residues. Trimming cost V 3 bases and J 4 bases, with 13 bases left between them. Germline-derived CDR1 and CDR2 are MGHRA and YSYEKL. CDR3 residues: CASSQHQAQYNEQFF. CDR3 DNA sequence: TGCGCCAGCAGCCAGCATCAGGCTCAGTACAATGAGCAGTTCTTC.

The V call is TRBV9, the J call TRBJ2-7, with D maybe TRBD1 (6 bases). Germline V gene data show CDR1 as SGDLS and CDR2 as YYNGEE. The CDR3 totals 18 residues. V was trimmed by 0 bases and J by 1 base, leaving 20 bases between them. CDR3: CASSVGILGQSRSYEQYF. The CDR3, as DNA: TGTGCCAGCAGCGTAGGTATTCTAGGACAGTCAAGGTCCTACGAGCAGTACTTC. Full variable domain (rest looked up from reference TRBV9 and TRBJ2-7): DSGVTQTPKHLITATGQRVTLRCSPRSGDLSVYWYQQSLDQGLQFLIQYYNGEERAKGNILERFSAQQFPDLHSELNLSSLELGDSALYFCASSVGILGQSRSYEQYFGPGTRLTVT.

CDR3 DNA: TGTGCCAGCAGTGATTATGGCAATCAGCCCCAGCATTTT. Protein: CASSDYGNQPQHF. The chain has TRBV6-1 and TRBJ1-5; unclear D gene. The germline CDR1 and CDR2 sequences are MNHNS and SASEGT. V lost 3 bases to trimming and J lost 2 bases, with 5 bases between them. The CDR3 runs to 13 residues.

V gene TRBV10-3 combines with J gene TRBJ2-1; 12 positions match TRBD2. Trimming took 5 bases from V and 6 from J; bases not matched to a gene: 5. In germline, CDR1 is ENHRY, CDR2 SYGVKD. CDR3 size: 15 residues. The CDR3 here is CAISSTSGRSNEQFF. As DNA, the CDR3 is TGTGCCATCAGTTCAACTAGCGGGAGGTCCAATGAGCAGTTCTTC.

This chain links TRBV29-1 with TRBJ2-5, with 8 bases identical to TRBD2. Germline-derived CDR1 and CDR2 are SQVTM and ANQGSEA. This CDR3 has 14 residues. The V gene end was trimmed by 2 bases and the J gene end by 4 bases; junction bases not matched to a gene: 6. CDR3 residues: CSVEQRGRTETQYF. Here the CDR3 DNA reads TGCAGCGTTGAACAGCGGGGGCGGACAGAGACCCAGTACTTC.

This clone has more than one count but fewer than ten. The chain is built from TRBV25-1 and TRBJ1-1; perhaps TRBD1 as D (5 bases). The CDR3 is 14 residues long. V was shortened by 2 bases and J by 9 bases, with 16 bases between the two germline ends. Germline V gene data show CDR1 as MGHDK and CDR2 as SYGVNS. DNA of the CDR3: TGTGCCAGCAGTGAAGTTGGGGGGTTGGAAAAAGCTTTCTTT. It codes for CASSEVGGLEKAFF.

The chain joins TRBV27 to TRBJ2-2; weak D call: TRBD1 (5 bases). Germline CDR1 and CDR2: MNHEY and SMNVEV (reference sequence). The CDR3 consists of 14 residues. Between the trimmed V and J ends, which lost 6 bases and 4 bases, there was a span of 12 bases. In DNA form, the CDR3 reads TGTGCCAGCAGAGGAGACAGACGCACCGGGGAGCTGTTTTTT. Residues: CASRGDRRTGELFF.

The chain combines TRBV5-6 with TRBJ1-5; no reliable D call. V was trimmed by 2 bases and J by 3 bases, leaving 12 bases between them. This CDR3 is built from 15 residues. The germline gives CDR1 SGHDT, CDR2 YYEEEE. CDR3 protein: CASSFLTAPNQPQHF. The CDR3, as DNA: TGTGCCAGCAGCTTCCTGACCGCCCCCAATCAGCCCCAGCATTTT.